Presented here are 14 T cell receptor beta chains from one specimen sequenced in a study of T cells in Graves' hyperthyroidism and ophthalmopathy. Researchers took RNA transcripts and amplified the TCR beta CDR3 regions from them. Carried out on the TCR CDR3, a first-round RT-PCR used the HTBI primer set. MiXCR, applied by TCRdb to the multiplex PCR reads, yields one record per CDR3 protein. Among about 640,000 distinct CDR3 sequences listed, less than 25% were seen once. Sequenced sample: blood. The source of these receptors is a man aged 25 to 40 with Graves' ophthalmopathy.

Ten or more counts support this clonotype. This chain uses TRBV11-2 with TRBJ2-7; 12 bases map to TRBD1. V shed 3 bases, J shed 4 bases, and the junction held 4 bases outside the gene matches. The CDR3 has 15 amino acids. Germline-derived CDR1 and CDR2 are SGHAT and FQNNGV. CDR3 amino acids: CASSFGTGGRYEQYF. The CDR3 DNA is TGTGCCAGCAGCTTTGGGACAGGGGGCAGGTACGAGCAGTACTTC. Full variable domain (missing parts from reference TRBV11-2 and TRBJ2-7): EAGVAQSPRYKIIEKRQSVAFWCNPISGHATLYWYQQILGQGPKLLIQFQNNGVVDDSQLPKDRFSAERLKGVDSTLKIQPAKLEDSAVYLCASSFGTGGRYEQYFGPGTRLTVT.

This rearrangement joins TRBV6-1 to TRBJ1-6; D is perhaps TRBD1 (5 bases). In germline, CDR1 is MNHNS, CDR2 SASEGT. Trimming took 1 base from V and 8 from J, leaving 9 bases between them. This CDR3 has 14 amino acids. CDR3 DNA: TGTGCCAGCAGTGAAGGGGGGAAGTATTCACCCCTCCACTTT. Translation: CASSEGGKYSPLHF.

This clonotype was detected only a few times. The CDR3 is CSGGDRNYGYTF. For the CDR3, the DNA is TGCAGCGGTGGGGACAGGAACTATGGCTACACCTTC. The chain combines TRBV29-1 with TRBJ1-2, with 8 bases lining up with TRBD1. The germline CDR1 and CDR2 sequences are SQVTM and ANQGSEA. CDR3 length: 12 amino acids. Trimming cost V 7 bases and J 2 bases; bases outside gene matches: 3.

The chain links TRBV29-1 to TRBJ2-3; the match to TRBD2 covers 7 bases. V dropped 3 bases and J dropped 7; count of bases not matched to a gene: 10. Germline values: CDR1 SQVTM, CDR2 ANQGSEA. The CDR3 sequence is 14 residues long. Written as DNA, the CDR3 is TGCAGCGTTGACGGACTAGTGTTAAGGAATACGCAGTATTTT. Residues: CSVDGLVLRNTQYF.

The gene calls are TRBV5-6 and TRBJ2-1, with unresolved D. The CDR3 is 13 amino acids. CDR1 is SGHDT and CDR2 is YYEEEE in the germline V gene. Trimming pared 0 bases from V and 10 bases from J, leaving 11 bases between. CDR3 region: CASSLDRAVEQFF. The CDR3 DNA is TGTGCCAGCAGCTTGGATCGGGCCGTCGAGCAGTTCTTC.

The CDR3 here is CASSQRTGGNTIYF. DNA of the CDR3: TGTGCCAGCAGCCAGCGTACGGGAGGAAACACCATATATTTT. The chain joins TRBV7-2 to TRBJ1-3, with D unresolved. This CDR3 spans 14 amino acids. Trimming left V 5 bases short and J 4 bases short, with 12 bases between. Germline V CDR1 and CDR2: SGHTA, FQGNSA.

This rearrangement joins TRBV29-1 to TRBJ2-1; 10 nucleotides agree with TRBD2. Unmatched junction bases numbered 8, after V lost 3 bases and J lost 12 bases. The CDR3 extends over 13 amino acids. Germline assignment: CDR1 SQVTM and CDR2 ANQGSEA. The CDR3 region has the DNA TGCAGCGTTGATTGGTCTAGCGGGAGTACGCAGTTCTTC. Translation gives CSVDWSSGSTQFF.

This clonotype occurred a few times. The chain recombines TRBV20-1 with TRBJ1-1; D call uncertain. The length of the CDR3 is 12 residues. Germline CDR1 reads DFQATT; CDR2 reads SNEGSKA (reference sequence). V lost 1 base to trimming and J lost 7 bases, with 10 bases between them. This chain's CDR3 is CSARGRPNEAFF. CDR3 nucleotides: TGCAGTGCTAGAGGGAGACCCAATGAAGCTTTCTTT.

This clonotype was detected many times. The genes are TRBV11-2 and TRBJ2-3; possibly TRBD1 for D (6 bases). V was cut by 4 bases and J by 2 bases, with 13 bases left in between. This CDR3 contains 15 residues. Germline CDR1 SGHAT, CDR2 FQNNGV. The DNA for the CDR3 is TGTGCCAGCAGCTCCGGGACACTTTACACAGATACGCAGTATTTT. Translation: CASSSGTLYTDTQYF. The complete variable domain, with remaining parts taken from reference TRBV11-2 and TRBJ2-3, reads EAGVAQSPRYKIIEKRQSVAFWCNPISGHATLYWYQQILGQGPKLLIQFQNNGVVDDSQLPKDRFSAERLKGVDSTLKIQPAKLEDSAVYLCASSSGTLYTDTQYFGPGTRLTVL.

This clonotype occurred many times. The chain links TRBV5-1 to TRBJ1-3; no firm D call. V shed 0 bases and J shed 0 bases, with 13 bases lying between them. Germline V gene data show CDR1 as SGHRS and CDR2 as YFSETQ. The CDR3 spans 17 residues. In DNA, the CDR3 is TGCGCCAGCAGCTTGGTTCTCAGCTCCACCTCTGGAAACACCATATATTTT. This sequence encodes CASSLVLSSTSGNTIYF.

CDR3 in DNA: TGTGCCAGCAGCGTAGGGGGGGCAACTAATGAAAAACTGTTTTTT. Translation gives CASSVGGATNEKLFF. The chain has TRBV9 and TRBJ1-4; the D gene is possibly TRBD1 (5 bases). The germline V gene encodes CDR1 SGDLS and CDR2 YYNGEE. The CDR3 loop spans 15 amino acids. Trimming stripped 0 bases from V and 0 bases from J, with 6 bases between.

The V gene is TRBV5-8, the J gene TRBJ2-1; no firm D call. Trimming removed 2 bases at V and 7 bases at J, with 10 bases between. Looked up from germline, CDR1 is SGHTS and CDR2 is YDEGEE. This CDR3 is 13 amino acids long. CDR3 DNA sequence: TGTGCCAGCAGCTTTGAAACGTGGAATGAGCAGTTCTTC. As protein: CASSFETWNEQFF.

This clonotype was picked up a small number of times. CDR3 sequence: CSATLQDRSQLLAKNIQYF. The DNA for the CDR3 is TGCAGCGCCACCCTCCAAGACAGGTCGCAGCTTTTAGCCAAAAACATTCAGTACTTC. The gene calls are TRBV29-1 and TRBJ2-4; perhaps TRBD1 as D (6 bases). V lost 7 bases, J lost 0 bases, and 28 bases lay in between. The CDR3 runs to 19 residues. Germline V gene data show CDR1 as SQVTM and CDR2 as ANQGSEA.

In this sample, this clonotype turned up a few times. V usage is TRBV11-2 and J usage is TRBJ2-1; D is unclear. Germline V gene data show CDR1 as SGHAT and CDR2 as FQNNGV. Trimming pared 1 base from V and 9 bases from J, leaving 10 bases between. The CDR3 spans 13 residues. For the CDR3, the DNA is TGTGCCAGCAGCTTAGTCGGTTCTATTGAGCAGTTCTTC. Translating it yields CASSLVGSIEQFF.